Listed below are T cell receptor beta chains from one sample, sequenced in a study of identical twins. One entry per CDR3 protein, called by TCRdb with MiXCR from the 5' RACE reads. The sample consists of about 690,000 distinct CDR3 sequences, 21% of them appearing once. The sample was also reused in another study, on T cells expressing NK-cell markers.

Sequenced sample: PBMCs. The source of these receptors is a woman aged 18-35 years in good health. Both conserved end residues are part of each CDR3. Fields, in order: clone size, V gene, D gene, J gene, CDR3 protein, CDR3 DNA. The D gene is left open where the match is weak. The listing skips clone size in some rows; elsewhere it reads once, few, many or a size class.

clone size: few
V gene: TRBV21-1
D gene: -
J gene: TRBJ2-2
CDR3 protein: CASSRSGLHGTGELFF
CDR3 DNA: TGTGCCAGCAGTCGGTCTGGACTACACGGCACCGGGGAGCTGTTTTTT

clone size: few
V gene: TRBV18
D gene: -
J gene: TRBJ2-7
CDR3 protein: CASSMGPTYEQYF
CDR3 DNA: TGTGCCAGCTCAATGGGGCCAACCTACGAGCAGTACTTC

clone size: many
V gene: TRBV20-1
D gene: -
J gene: TRBJ1-5
CDR3 protein: CSASKDSNQPQHF
CDR3 DNA: TGCAGTGCTTCGAAAGACAGCAATCAGCCCCAGCATTTT

clone size: few
V gene: TRBV12-3/TRBV12-4
D gene: TRBD2
J gene: TRBJ2-4
CDR3 protein: CASSLWGGLAKNIQYF
CDR3 DNA: TGTGCCAGCAGTTTATGGGGGGGTCTAGCCAAAAACATTCAGTACTTC

clone size: -
V gene: TRBV11-3
D gene: TRBD2
J gene: TRBJ2-1
CDR3 protein: CASSRSGSNDNEQFF
CDR3 DNA: TGTGCCAGCAGCCGTAGCGGGAGTAACGACAATGAGCAGTTCTTC

clone size: -
V gene: TRBV12-3/TRBV12-4
D gene: TRBD1
J gene: TRBJ2-3
CDR3 protein: CASSSQGWSTDTQYF
CDR3 DNA: TGTGCCAGCAGTTCACAGGGGTGGAGCACAGATACGCAGTATTTT

clone size: few
V gene: TRBV6-6
D gene: -
J gene: TRBJ2-7
CDR3 protein: CASSYSGGPRSYF
CDR3 DNA: TGTGCCAGCAGTTACTCTGGAGGGCCAAGGTCGTACTTC

clone size: many
V gene: TRBV12-3/TRBV12-4
D gene: -
J gene: TRBJ2-5
CDR3 protein: CASSWRGQSHQETQYF
CDR3 DNA: TGTGCCAGCAGTTGGAGGGGGCAGTCCCACCAAGAGACCCAGTACTTC

clone size: many
V gene: TRBV12-3/TRBV12-4
D gene: -
J gene: TRBJ1-3
CDR3 protein: CASSFAGRGRNTIYF
CDR3 DNA: TGTGCCAGCAGTTTTGCCGGCAGGGGAAGAAACACCATATATTTT

clone size: many
V gene: TRBV6-2/TRBV6-3
D gene: TRBD2
J gene: TRBJ2-1
CDR3 protein: CATSWLAGFRIIDEQFF
CDR3 DNA: TGTGCCACTTCCTGGCTAGCGGGATTTAGGATTATCGATGAGCAGTTCTTC

clone size: -
V gene: TRBV29-1
D gene: -
J gene: TRBJ2-3
CDR3 protein: CSVGAGTSTDTQYF
CDR3 DNA: TGCAGCGTTGGGGCAGGAACTAGCACAGATACGCAGTATTTT

clone size: -
V gene: TRBV5-1
D gene: -
J gene: TRBJ2-5
CDR3 protein: CASSESEETQYF
CDR3 DNA: TGCGCCAGCAGCGAATCGGAAGAGACCCAGTACTTC

clone size: few
V gene: TRBV29-1
D gene: TRBD1
J gene: TRBJ1-2
CDR3 protein: CSARQGADGYTF
CDR3 DNA: TGCAGCGCACGACAGGGGGCAGATGGCTACACCTTC

clone size: -
V gene: TRBV19
D gene: -
J gene: TRBJ1-6
CDR3 protein: CASSPRSSPLHF
CDR3 DNA: TGTGCCAGTAGTCCCCGGAGTTCACCCCTCCACTTT

clone size: many
V gene: TRBV20-1
D gene: TRBD2
J gene: TRBJ2-1
CDR3 protein: CSARDQLAGGYNEQFF
CDR3 DNA: TGCAGTGCTAGAGATCAGCTAGCGGGAGGGTACAATGAGCAGTTCTTC

clone size: few
V gene: TRBV27
D gene: TRBD1
J gene: TRBJ2-2
CDR3 protein: CASRSTGGLRELFF
CDR3 DNA: TGTGCCAGCAGATCCACAGGGGGATTACGGGAGCTGTTTTTT

clone size: -
V gene: TRBV5-1
D gene: -
J gene: TRBJ2-2
CDR3 protein: CASSLVGDGELFF
CDR3 DNA: TGCGCCAGCAGCTTGGTCGGTGACGGGGAGCTGTTTTTT

clone size: few
V gene: TRBV7-3
D gene: -
J gene: TRBJ2-5
CDR3 protein: CASSLSQRETQYF
CDR3 DNA: TGTGCCAGCAGCTTAAGTCAGAGGGAGACCCAGTACTTC

clone size: -
V gene: TRBV20-1
D gene: -
J gene: TRBJ1-1
CDR3 protein: CSASRGPTGTEAFF
CDR3 DNA: TGCAGTGCTAGCCGGGGGCCAACGGGCACTGAAGCTTTCTTT

clone size: many
V gene: TRBV20-1
D gene: -
J gene: TRBJ2-2
CDR3 protein: CSADGVGRTGELFF
CDR3 DNA: TGCAGTGCCGACGGGGTGGGGCGCACCGGGGAGCTGTTTTTT

clone size: -
V gene: TRBV12-3/TRBV12-4
D gene: -
J gene: TRBJ2-6
CDR3 protein: CASSLHRAGANVLTF
CDR3 DNA: TGTGCCAGCAGTTTACACAGAGCTGGGGCCAACGTCCTGACTTTC

clone size: many
V gene: TRBV11-2
D gene: TRBD2
J gene: TRBJ2-1
CDR3 protein: CASSLGGGTSGKGNEQFF
CDR3 DNA: TGTGCCAGCAGCTTAGGAGGGGGTACTAGCGGGAAAGGGAATGAGCAGTTCTTC

clone size: -
V gene: TRBV4-3
D gene: TRBD1
J gene: TRBJ2-4
CDR3 protein: CASSARDRGKNIQYF
CDR3 DNA: TGCGCCAGCAGCGCGCGGGACAGGGGTAAAAACATTCAGTACTTC

clone size: -
V gene: TRBV29-1
D gene: TRBD1
J gene: TRBJ2-1
CDR3 protein: CSVLDRGYGNEQFF
CDR3 DNA: TGCAGCGTTCTGGACAGGGGGTATGGTAATGAGCAGTTCTTC

clone size: few
V gene: TRBV10-3
D gene: -
J gene: TRBJ1-1
CDR3 protein: CAISQWGVGTEAFF
CDR3 DNA: TGTGCCATCAGCCAATGGGGGGTAGGCACTGAAGCTTTCTTT

clone size: few
V gene: TRBV29-1
D gene: -
J gene: TRBJ2-3
CDR3 protein: CSVDRQTDTQYF
CDR3 DNA: TGCAGCGTTGATAGGCAAACAGATACGCAGTATTTT

clone size: many
V gene: TRBV7-2
D gene: -
J gene: TRBJ1-5
CDR3 protein: CASSLGRNQPQHF
CDR3 DNA: TGTGCCAGCAGCTTGGGGAGGAATCAGCCCCAGCATTTT

clone size: few
V gene: TRBV10-3
D gene: -
J gene: TRBJ2-5
CDR3 protein: CAIGGEVETQYF
CDR3 DNA: TGTGCCATCGGAGGTGAGGTGGAGACCCAGTACTTC

clone size: -
V gene: TRBV5-1
D gene: -
J gene: TRBJ2-5
CDR3 protein: CASRSEIQETQYF
CDR3 DNA: TGCGCCAGCAGGTCGGAGATCCAAGAGACCCAGTACTTC

clone size: many
V gene: TRBV29-1
D gene: -
J gene: TRBJ1-1
CDR3 protein: CSVEVGRGDTEAFF
CDR3 DNA: TGCAGCGTTGAAGTAGGCAGGGGCGACACTGAAGCTTTCTTT

clone size: -
V gene: TRBV3-1
D gene: TRBD2
J gene: TRBJ2-1
CDR3 protein: CASSRSRDYNFNEQFF
CDR3 DNA: TGTGCCAGCAGCCGTTCCCGGGACTACAACTTCAATGAGCAGTTCTTC

clone size: -
V gene: TRBV20-1
D gene: -
J gene: TRBJ2-5
CDR3 protein: CSASRDHKDGTQYF
CDR3 DNA: TGCAGTGCATCTCGGGACCACAAGGACGGGACCCAGTACTTC

clone size: many
V gene: TRBV5-6
D gene: -
J gene: TRBJ1-1
CDR3 protein: CASTPPRAWSITEAFF
CDR3 DNA: TGTGCCAGCACCCCGCCCCGGGCATGGTCAATAACTGAAGCTTTCTTT

clone size: few
V gene: TRBV29-1
D gene: -
J gene: TRBJ1-1
CDR3 protein: CSVGKSTEAFF
CDR3 DNA: TGCAGCGTTGGAAAGAGCACTGAAGCTTTCTTT

clone size: many
V gene: TRBV10-3
D gene: -
J gene: TRBJ1-1
CDR3 protein: CAIIGSGAEAFF
CDR3 DNA: TGTGCCATCATTGGGAGCGGGGCTGAAGCTTTCTTT

clone size: few
V gene: TRBV5-1
D gene: -
J gene: TRBJ2-3
CDR3 protein: CASIRGASTDTQYF
CDR3 DNA: TGCGCCAGCATAAGAGGGGCTAGCACAGATACGCAGTATTTT

clone size: -
V gene: TRBV18
D gene: -
J gene: TRBJ2-5
CDR3 protein: CASSPPAETQYF
CDR3 DNA: TGTGCCAGCTCACCACCGGCAGAGACCCAGTACTTC

clone size: few
V gene: TRBV5-1
D gene: -
J gene: TRBJ2-7
CDR3 protein: CASSLGWRSPDEQYF
CDR3 DNA: TGCGCCAGCAGCTTGGGATGGCGGAGCCCCGACGAGCAGTACTTC

clone size: few
V gene: TRBV7-9
D gene: -
J gene: TRBJ1-1
CDR3 protein: CASSLPVGHQEAFF
CDR3 DNA: TGTGCCAGCAGCCTCCCCGTGGGACATCAGGAAGCTTTCTTT

clone size: -
V gene: TRBV5-1
D gene: -
J gene: TRBJ2-3
CDR3 protein: CASSLEDRYTDTQYF
CDR3 DNA: TGCGCCAGCAGCTTGGAGGATCGCTACACAGATACGCAGTATTTT